These T cell receptor beta chains were read from a single sample in a study of blood T cell repertoires in COVID-19. The data were produced by immunoSEQ multiplex PCR, yet TCRdb's version contains in-frame clones alone and is incomplete. The sample carries 200,000 to 250,000 clones, 88% recorded once. The specimen sequenced was PBMCs or T cells enriched from blood (not recorded which). The receptors derive from a woman aged 25 to 39 who had recovered from COVID-19. Both conserved end residues are part of each CDR3. A D gene is named only where the DNA matches it firmly.

cdr3_aa: CAISAPGSGNTIYF
v_call: TRBV10-3
d_call: NA

cdr3_aa: CASSGGGLYNEQFF
v_call: TRBV11-3
d_call: NA

cdr3_aa: CASSQGGVGQPQHF
v_call: TRBV4-1
d_call: NA

cdr3_aa: CASSPGGLGGYTF
v_call: TRBV11-2
d_call: TRBD1

cdr3_aa: CASRAGDTDTQYF
v_call: TRBV5-1
d_call: NA

cdr3_aa: CASSTGQEVEKLFF
v_call: TRBV5-4
d_call: TRBD1

cdr3_aa: CAISETGQGSYGYTF
v_call: TRBV10-3
d_call: TRBD1

cdr3_aa: CASSPPGLGGYNEQFF
v_call: TRBV18
d_call: TRBD2

cdr3_aa: CASSQAQKSYEQYF
v_call: TRBV4-1
d_call: NA

cdr3_aa: CASSNRQGFNQPQHF
v_call: TRBV5-5
d_call: TRBD1

cdr3_aa: CASSQHDGRGGELFF
v_call: TRBV4-1
d_call: NA

cdr3_aa: CASKGTGKVYEQYF
v_call: TRBV10-1
d_call: TRBD1

cdr3_aa: CASSARGYEQYF
v_call: TRBV5-1
d_call: NA

cdr3_aa: CASSSRDYTITDTQYF
v_call: TRBV6-6
d_call: TRBD2

cdr3_aa: CASSRERTDTQYF
v_call: TRBV4-3
d_call: NA

cdr3_aa: CASSQDRWGRTADTQYF
v_call: TRBV4-2
d_call: NA

cdr3_aa: CASSLTFGDRGNTIYF
v_call: TRBV7-3
d_call: TRBD1

cdr3_aa: CAISESPDSNQPQHF
v_call: TRBV10-3
d_call: NA

cdr3_aa: CASSRGGSNQPQHF
v_call: TRBV9
d_call: NA

cdr3_aa: CASRDRGAANTEAFF
v_call: TRBV19
d_call: NA

cdr3_aa: CASSLMAGSDEKLFF
v_call: TRBV7-2
d_call: NA

cdr3_aa: CASSPAGRGGADTQYF
v_call: TRBV9
d_call: NA

cdr3_aa: CASSIGTESLYEQYF
v_call: TRBV6-5
d_call: TRBD1

cdr3_aa: CASSYTGAYGYTF
v_call: TRBV6-5
d_call: TRBD1

cdr3_aa: CASSLAAGGTDTQYF
v_call: TRBV7-9
d_call: NA

cdr3_aa: CASSLVGARGYTF
v_call: TRBV27
d_call: NA

cdr3_aa: CASSLGTDYGYTF
v_call: TRBV27
d_call: TRBD1

cdr3_aa: CASSERQGQHF
v_call: TRBV6-1
d_call: TRBD1

cdr3_aa: CASSLSGGLNEQFF
v_call: TRBV5-1
d_call: TRBD2

cdr3_aa: CASRDGGSSSYNEQFF
v_call: TRBV12-5
d_call: NA

cdr3_aa: CSKTSGGREQFF
v_call: TRBV29-1
d_call: TRBD2

cdr3_aa: CASNDQSSYEQYF
v_call: TRBV14
d_call: NA

cdr3_aa: CASSTDRVVAGELFF
v_call: TRBV6-2/TRBV6-3
d_call: TRBD1

cdr3_aa: CATSIRGNEKLFF
v_call: TRBV15
d_call: NA

cdr3_aa: CATSDPGLAGTDTQYF
v_call: TRBV24-1
d_call: TRBD2

cdr3_aa: CASSFYLPDGESTDTQYF
v_call: TRBV13
d_call: NA

cdr3_aa: CASSLDRPFGDRLLHEQFF
v_call: TRBV11-2
d_call: TRBD1

cdr3_aa: CASSLVTSSYEQYF
v_call: TRBV7-8
d_call: NA